The clone carrying this TCR beta chain was recorded only once. The antigen is undetermined. These data originate in a study of shared clonotypes between healthy human individuals. At the level of the study: The composition of the donors was two women and a few men aged 18 to 49.

Trimming pared 0 bases from V and 4 bases from J, leaving 9 bases between. Germline CDR1 MNHEY, CDR2 SVGAGI. CDR3 length: 14 amino acids. Findings and limits, study-wide: What rarefaction showed was incomplete sorted-subset sequencing despite large depth. Genetic and exposure-history diversity was limited by the small donor number.

TCRdb's copy holds only in-frame clones and misses some; the assay was immunoSEQ multiplex PCR. The sample lists roughly 640,000 clones, less than 85% seen once, with less than 2% in the top ten. The sample consisted of memory CD4+ T cells sorted from blood. The subset is: CD45RA-negative fraction. This receptor was obtained from a woman aged 25-40 years in good health. J is TRBJ1-1 and V is TRBV6-5; D uncertain. The CDR3 DNA reads as TGTGCCAGCAGTTACTCGCTCCATGGCACTGAAGCTTTCTTT. Its translation: CASSYSLHGTEAFF.